This T cell receptor (beta chain) was obtained from a study of T cells in Graves' hyperthyroidism and ophthalmopathy. Study background: Peripheral blood was secured at the point of initial diagnosis, before any treatment.

Germline V CDR1 and CDR2: LNHDA, SQIVND (reference sequence). The V and J ends lost 5 bases and 0 bases respectively, with 10 bases between them. The CDR3 length is 14 residues. This clonotype was seen many times. There were TCR beta CDR3 regions amplified from RNA transcripts. Carried out on the TCR CDR3, a first-round RT-PCR used the HTBI primer set. TCRdb re-called the multiplex PCR reads through MiXCR, storing one row per CDR3 protein. The sample yields under 300,000 distinct CDR3 sequences, less than 30% seen once. With a duration under 2 months, the hyperthyroidism was newly diagnosed in patients aged 18 to 65. Pregnant or lactating patients were excluded, as were those with uncontrolled infection or other autoimmune disease.

The sequenced material came from blood. The chain joins TRBV19 to TRBJ1-2, with D tentatively TRBD1 (5 bases). The TCR sequence derives from a man between 40 and 49 years old with Graves' hyperthyroidism that later progressed to Graves' ophthalmopathy. The CDR3 here is CASSRVGANYGYTF. The CDR3 nucleotides read TGTGCCAGTAGTCGCGTGGGGGCTAACTATGGCTACACCTTC.